This T cell receptor (beta chain) originates from a study of T cell responses to AZD1222 COVID-19 vaccine. The study's findings and limits: Just six AZD1222 recipients were seropositive at baseline. Dominant at 160-218 and 743-854, vaccine-associated CD4 TCRs also spanned spike.

TCRdb's copy holds only in-frame clones and misses some; the assay was immunoSEQ multiplex PCR. The record lists about 140,000 clones, of which the ten most abundant hold about 2.2%. The V and J ends lost 1 base and 3 bases respectively, with 7 bases between them. The germline V gene has CDR1 KGHSH and CDR2 LQKENI. The CDR3 has 15 amino acids. About this clone itself: What it binds is unknown.

The chain joins TRBV18 to TRBJ2-6; D may correspond to TRBD1 or TRBD2 (5 bases each). The clonotype originates from an adult in good health. Sequenced material: peripheral blood. The CDR3: CASSPRGDGANVLTF. The CDR3 bases are TGTGCCAGCTCACCACGAGGGGATGGGGCCAACGTCCTGACTTTC.